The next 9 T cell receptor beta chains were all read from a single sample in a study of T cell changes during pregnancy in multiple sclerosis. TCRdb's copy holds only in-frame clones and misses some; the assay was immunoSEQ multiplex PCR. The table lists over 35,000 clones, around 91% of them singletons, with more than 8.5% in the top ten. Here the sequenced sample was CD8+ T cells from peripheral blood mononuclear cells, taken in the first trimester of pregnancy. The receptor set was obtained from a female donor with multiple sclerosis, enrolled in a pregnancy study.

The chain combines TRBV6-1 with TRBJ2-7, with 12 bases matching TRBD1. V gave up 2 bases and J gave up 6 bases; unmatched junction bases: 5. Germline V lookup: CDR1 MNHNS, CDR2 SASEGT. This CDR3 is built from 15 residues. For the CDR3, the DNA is TGTGCCAGCAGTGAAACTGGGACAGGGGGCTCCGAGCAGTACTTC. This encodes CASSETGTGGSEQYF.

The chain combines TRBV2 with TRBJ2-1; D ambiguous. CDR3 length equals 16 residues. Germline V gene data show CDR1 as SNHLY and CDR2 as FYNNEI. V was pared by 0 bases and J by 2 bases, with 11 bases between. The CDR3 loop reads CASSEAQALPYNEQFF. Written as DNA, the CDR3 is TGTGCCAGCAGTGAAGCGCAGGCCCTACCCTACAATGAGCAGTTCTTC.

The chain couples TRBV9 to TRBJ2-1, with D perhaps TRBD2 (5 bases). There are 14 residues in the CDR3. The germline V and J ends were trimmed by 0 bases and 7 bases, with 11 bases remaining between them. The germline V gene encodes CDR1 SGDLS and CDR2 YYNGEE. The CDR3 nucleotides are TGTGCCAGCAGCGTAGTCGGGGTAGGTAATGAGCAGTTCTTC. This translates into CASSVVGVGNEQFF. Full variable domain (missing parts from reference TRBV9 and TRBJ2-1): DSGVTQTPKHLITATGQRVTLRCSPRSGDLSVYWYQQSLDQGLQFLIQYYNGEERAKGNILERFSAQQFPDLHSELNLSSLELGDSALYFCASSVVGVGNEQFFGPGTRLTVL.

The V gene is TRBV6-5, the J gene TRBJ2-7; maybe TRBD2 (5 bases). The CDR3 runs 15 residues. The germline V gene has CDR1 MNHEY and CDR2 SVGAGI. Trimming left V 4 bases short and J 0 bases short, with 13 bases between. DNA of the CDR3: TGTGCCAGCAGTTCGGGGAAGGGCCCCTCCTACGAGCAGTACTTC. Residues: CASSSGKGPSYEQYF.

DNA of the CDR3: TGTGCCAGCAGTGAATTAAGTGTCTGGGGCAGGAACCTCGAGCAGTACTTC. Translation gives CASSELSVWGRNLEQYF. The chain links TRBV6-1 to TRBJ2-7, with D maybe TRBD1 (5 bases). The CDR3 length is 17 residues. Germline assignment: CDR1 MNHNS and CDR2 SASEGT. Trimming pared 2 bases from V and 6 bases from J, leaving 23 bases between.

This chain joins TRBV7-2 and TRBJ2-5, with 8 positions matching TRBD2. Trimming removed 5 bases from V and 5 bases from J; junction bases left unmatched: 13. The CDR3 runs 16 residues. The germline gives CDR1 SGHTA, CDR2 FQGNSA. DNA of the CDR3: TGTGCCAGCAGCCAGGAAACAGCGGGAGTGGGGGAGACCCAGTACTTC. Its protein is CASSQETAGVGETQYF.

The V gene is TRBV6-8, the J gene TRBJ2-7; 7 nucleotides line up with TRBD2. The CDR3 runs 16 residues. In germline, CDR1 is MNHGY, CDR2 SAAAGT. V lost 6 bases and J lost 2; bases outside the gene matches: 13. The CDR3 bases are TGTGCCAGCAGAAACCCCTCTAGCGGAGGCACCTACGAGCAGTACTTC. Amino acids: CASRNPSSGGTYEQYF.

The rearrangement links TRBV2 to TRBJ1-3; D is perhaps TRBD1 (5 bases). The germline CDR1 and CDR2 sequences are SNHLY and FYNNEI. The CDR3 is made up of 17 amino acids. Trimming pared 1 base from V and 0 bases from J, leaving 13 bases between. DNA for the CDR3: TGTGCCAGCAGTGAAGGGGCAGGGTCGTTCTCTGGAAACACCATATATTTT. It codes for CASSEGAGSFSGNTIYF.

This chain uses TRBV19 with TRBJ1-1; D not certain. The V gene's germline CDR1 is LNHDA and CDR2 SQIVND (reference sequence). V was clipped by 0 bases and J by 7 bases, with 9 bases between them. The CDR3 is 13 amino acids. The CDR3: CASSIDRGNEAFF. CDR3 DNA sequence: TGTGCCAGTAGTATAGATCGAGGTAATGAAGCTTTCTTT.